This TCR beta chain emerged from a study of blood T cell repertoires in COVID-19. Turning to the study itself: The study drew acute and convalescent COVID-19 samples from the United States, Italy and Spain. T cells, B-cell-depleted T cells, or PBMCs supplied cDNA or gDNA.

This CDR3 region has 16 residues. With V trimmed by 1 base and J by 5 bases, 7 bases remained unmatched. Germline lookup yields CDR1 SGHTA and CDR2 FQGNSA. Sequenced by immunoSEQ multiplex PCR; TCRdb stores in-frame clones only, minus some. This repertoire shows under 250,000 clones, about 83% found once; its top ten account for 5.5%. The TCR comes from a human donor in a cohort sampled during active COVID-19. The chain carries TRBV7-2 and TRBJ1-1; 10 nucleotides agree with TRBD1. The sequencing sample was made of peripheral blood. The CDR3 DNA sequence: TGTGCCAGCAGCTTAGTGGTGACAGGGGGCTATACTGAAGCTTTCTTT. Translated: CASSLVVTGGYTEAFF.